This TCR beta chain was identified during a study of cytomegalovirus exposure and HLA in healthy donors. The germline V gene encodes CDR1 SGHNT and CDR2 YENEEA. V gave up 0 bases and J gave up 1 base, with 11 bases separating them. This CDR3 is 16 amino acids long. The PCR ran on 60 Vbeta and 13 Jbeta primers. Here immunoSEQ multiplex PCR was the method, and the copy in TCRdb shows in-frame clones only, minus some. This table holds fewer than 150,000 clones, more than 60% found once. This sequence joins TRBV11-3 and TRBJ2-3, with a possible D match to TRBD2 (6 bases). This TCR was recovered from a woman between 35 and 50 years old in good health and CMV-seronegative. The sequenced sample consisted of PBMCs. The CDR3 sequence: CASSLDGGEGTDTQYF. In DNA, the CDR3 is TGTGCCAGCAGCTTAGACGGGGGTGAAGGCACAGATACGCAGTATTTT.